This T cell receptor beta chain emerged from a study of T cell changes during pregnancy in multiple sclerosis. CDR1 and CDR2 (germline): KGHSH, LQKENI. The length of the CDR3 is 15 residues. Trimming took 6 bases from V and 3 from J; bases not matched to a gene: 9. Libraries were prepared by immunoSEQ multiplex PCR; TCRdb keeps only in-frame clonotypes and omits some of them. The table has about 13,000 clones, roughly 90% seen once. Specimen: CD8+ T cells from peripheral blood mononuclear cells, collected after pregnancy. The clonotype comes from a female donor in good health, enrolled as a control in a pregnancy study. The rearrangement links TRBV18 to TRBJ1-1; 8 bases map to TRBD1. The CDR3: CASSAGGALDTEAFF. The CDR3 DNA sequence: TGTGCCAGCTCCGCAGGGGGCGCGTTGGACACTGAAGCTTTCTTT.